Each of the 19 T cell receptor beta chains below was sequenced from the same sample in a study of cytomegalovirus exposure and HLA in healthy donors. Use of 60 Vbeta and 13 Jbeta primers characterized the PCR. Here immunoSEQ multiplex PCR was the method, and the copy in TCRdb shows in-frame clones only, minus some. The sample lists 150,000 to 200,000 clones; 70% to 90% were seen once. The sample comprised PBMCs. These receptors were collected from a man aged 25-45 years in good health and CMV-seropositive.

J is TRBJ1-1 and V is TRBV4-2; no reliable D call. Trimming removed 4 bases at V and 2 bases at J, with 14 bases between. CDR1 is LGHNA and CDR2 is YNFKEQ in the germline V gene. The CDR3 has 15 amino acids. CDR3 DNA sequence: TGTGCCAGCAGCCCCCCACCCGGAGAAAACACTGAAGCTTTCTTT. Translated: CASSPPPGENTEAFF.

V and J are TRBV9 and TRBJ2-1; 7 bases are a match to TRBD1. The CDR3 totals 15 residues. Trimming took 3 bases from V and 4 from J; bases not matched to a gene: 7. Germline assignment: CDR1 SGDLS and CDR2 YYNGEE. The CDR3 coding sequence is TGTGCCAGCAGCGACCAGACAGGGATTTACAATGAGCAGTTCTTC. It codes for CASSDQTGIYNEQFF.

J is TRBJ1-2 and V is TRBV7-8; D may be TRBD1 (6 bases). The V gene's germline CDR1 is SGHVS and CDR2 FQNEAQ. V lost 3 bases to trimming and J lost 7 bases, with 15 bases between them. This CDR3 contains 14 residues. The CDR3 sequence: CASSFAGGVPGYTF. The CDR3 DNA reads TGTGCCAGCAGCTTCGCGGGGGGCGTTCCTGGCTACACCTTC.

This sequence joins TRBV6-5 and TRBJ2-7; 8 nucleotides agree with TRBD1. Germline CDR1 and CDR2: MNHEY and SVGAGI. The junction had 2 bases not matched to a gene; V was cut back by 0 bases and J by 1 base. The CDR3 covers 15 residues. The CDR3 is CASSYSRQGSYEQYV. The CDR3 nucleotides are TGTGCCAGCAGTTACTCGAGACAGGGGTCCTACGAGCAGTACGTC.

The CDR3 nucleotides are TGCGCCAGCAGCCTCGGACTGGGCGACGAGCAGTACTTC. It translates to CASSLGLGDEQYF. This chain connects TRBV5-1 to TRBJ2-7; D might be TRBD2 (5 bases). CDR1 is SGHRS, CDR2 YFSETQ, per germline. The V and J ends lost 4 bases and 5 bases respectively, with 13 bases between them. The CDR3 is 13 amino acids.

The CDR3 sequence: CASSTTGTQYF. For the CDR3, the DNA is TGTGCCAGTAGTACTACCGGGACCCAGTACTTC. This sequence joins TRBV19 and TRBJ2-5; D uncertain. Trimming pared 4 bases from V and 7 bases from J, leaving 7 bases between. There are 11 residues in the CDR3. Germline CDR1 LNHDA, CDR2 SQIVND (reference sequence). Based on the CDR3 plus reference TRBV19 and TRBJ2-5, the full variable domain is DGGITQSPKYLFRKEGQNVTLSCEQNLNHDAMYWYRQDPGQGLRLIYYSQIVNDFQKGDIAEGYSVSREKKESFPLTVTSAQKNPTAFYLCASSTTGTQYFGPGTRLLVL.

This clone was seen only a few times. CDR3 bases: TGTGCCAGCAGCTTAGTTGGGGACAGGGCCTCTGGCTACACCTTC. This gives the protein CASSLVGDRASGYTF. This sequence joins TRBV7-9 and TRBJ1-2; 9 nucleotides line up with TRBD1. The germline V gene encodes CDR1 SEHNR and CDR2 FQNEAQ (reference sequence). The CDR3 runs 15 residues. J was trimmed by 7 bases and V by 1 base; bases with no gene match: 7.

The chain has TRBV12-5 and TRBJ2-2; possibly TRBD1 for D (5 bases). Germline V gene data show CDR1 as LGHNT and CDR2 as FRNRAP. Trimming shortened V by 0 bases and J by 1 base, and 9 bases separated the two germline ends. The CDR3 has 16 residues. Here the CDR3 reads CASGLVGQENTGELFF. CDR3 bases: TGTGCTAGTGGTTTGGTGGGGCAGGAGAACACCGGGGAGCTGTTTTTT.

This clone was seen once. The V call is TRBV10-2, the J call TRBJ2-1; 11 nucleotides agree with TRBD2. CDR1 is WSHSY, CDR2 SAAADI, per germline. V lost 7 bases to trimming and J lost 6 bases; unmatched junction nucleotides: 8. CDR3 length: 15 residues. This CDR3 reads CASTTLAGARNEQFF. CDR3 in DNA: TGCGCCAGCACCACACTAGCGGGAGCCCGCAATGAGCAGTTCTTC.

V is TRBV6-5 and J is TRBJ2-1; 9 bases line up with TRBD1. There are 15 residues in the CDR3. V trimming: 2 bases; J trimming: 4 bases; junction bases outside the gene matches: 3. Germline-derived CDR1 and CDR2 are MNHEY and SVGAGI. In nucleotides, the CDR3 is TGTGCCAGCAGTTACGGGACAGGGCCTTACAATGAGCAGTTCTTC. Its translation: CASSYGTGPYNEQFF.

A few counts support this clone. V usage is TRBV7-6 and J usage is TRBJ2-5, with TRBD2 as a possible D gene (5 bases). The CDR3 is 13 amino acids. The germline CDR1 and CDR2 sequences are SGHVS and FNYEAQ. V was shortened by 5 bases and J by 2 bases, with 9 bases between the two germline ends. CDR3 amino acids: CASSRGRQETQYF. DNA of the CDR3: TGTGCCAGCAGCCGCGGGCGGCAAGAGACCCAGTACTTC.

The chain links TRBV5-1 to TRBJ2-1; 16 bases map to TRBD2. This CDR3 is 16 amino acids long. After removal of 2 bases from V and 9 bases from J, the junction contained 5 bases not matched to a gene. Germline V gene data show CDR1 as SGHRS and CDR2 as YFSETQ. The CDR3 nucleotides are TGCGCCAGCAGCTTACCGGGACTAGCGGGAGGGCGTGAGCAGTTCTTC. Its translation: CASSLPGLAGGREQFF.

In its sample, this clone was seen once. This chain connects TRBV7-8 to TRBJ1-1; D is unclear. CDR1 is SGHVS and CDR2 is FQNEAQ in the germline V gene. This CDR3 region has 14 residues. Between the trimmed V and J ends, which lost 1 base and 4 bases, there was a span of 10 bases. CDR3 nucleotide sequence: TGTGCCAGCAGCTTAGGAGGGTTGGGCACTGAAGCTTTCTTT. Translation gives CASSLGGLGTEAFF. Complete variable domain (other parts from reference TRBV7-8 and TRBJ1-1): GAGVSQSPRYKVAKRGQDVALRCDPISGHVSLFWYQQALGQGPEFLTYFQNEAQLDKSGLPSDRFFAERPEGSVSTLKIQRTQQEDSAVYLCASSLGGLGTEAFFGQGTRLTVV.

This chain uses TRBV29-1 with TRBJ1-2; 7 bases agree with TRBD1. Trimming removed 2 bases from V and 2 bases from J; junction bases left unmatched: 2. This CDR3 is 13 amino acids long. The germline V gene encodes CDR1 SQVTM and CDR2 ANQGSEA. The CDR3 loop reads CSVERQGNYGYTF. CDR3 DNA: TGCAGCGTTGAACGACAGGGAAACTATGGCTACACCTTC.

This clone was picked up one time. The CDR3 is CASSLNPGPKSTGELFF. CDR3 nucleotide sequence: TGTGCCAGCAGCTTAAATCCTGGCCCAAAATCCACCGGGGAGCTGTTTTTT. The chain carries TRBV7-3 and TRBJ2-2; the D is unclear. Between the trimmed V and J ends, which lost 1 base and 4 bases, there was a span of 16 bases. CDR1 is SGHTA, CDR2 FQGTGA, per germline. The CDR3 sequence is 17 residues long. The entire variable domain, with the rest obtained from reference TRBV7-3 and TRBJ2-2, is as follows: GAGVSQTPSNKVTEKGKYVELRCDPISGHTALYWYRQSLGQGPEFLIYFQGTGAADDSGLPNDRFFAVRPEGSVSTLKIQRTERGDSAVYLCASSLNPGPKSTGELFFGEGSRLTVL.

Here the CDR3 reads CASSLESDWLRDEQFF. CDR3 in DNA: TGTGCCAGCAGCTTAGAGTCTGATTGGTTGAGGGATGAGCAGTTCTTC. The chain has TRBV7-6 and TRBJ2-1, with TRBD2 as a possible D gene (5 bases). This CDR3 contains 16 residues. Germline CDR1 reads SGHVS; CDR2 reads FNYEAQ. Trimming shortened V by 1 base and J by 8 bases, and 18 bases separated the two germline ends.

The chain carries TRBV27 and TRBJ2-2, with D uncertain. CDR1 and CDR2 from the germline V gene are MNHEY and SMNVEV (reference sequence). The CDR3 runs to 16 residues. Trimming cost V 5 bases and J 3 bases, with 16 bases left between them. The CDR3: CASSPHVRIDTGELFF. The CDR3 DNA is TGTGCCAGCAGTCCGCACGTGAGAATAGACACCGGGGAGCTGTTTTTT.

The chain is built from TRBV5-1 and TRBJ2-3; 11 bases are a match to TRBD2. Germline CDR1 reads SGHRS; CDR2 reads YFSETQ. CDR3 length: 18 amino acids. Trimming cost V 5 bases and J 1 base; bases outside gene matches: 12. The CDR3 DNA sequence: TGCGCCAGCAGAGGTAGCGGGAGGGCCGGGGCGGGCACAGATACGCAGTATTTT. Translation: CASRGSGRAGAGTDTQYF.

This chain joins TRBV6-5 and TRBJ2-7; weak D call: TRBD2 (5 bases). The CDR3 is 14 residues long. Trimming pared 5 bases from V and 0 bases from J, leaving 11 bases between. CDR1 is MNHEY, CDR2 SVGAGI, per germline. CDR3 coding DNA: TGTGCCAGCAGTCGGGATTTCAGCTCCTACGAGCAGTACTTC. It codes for CASSRDFSSYEQYF.